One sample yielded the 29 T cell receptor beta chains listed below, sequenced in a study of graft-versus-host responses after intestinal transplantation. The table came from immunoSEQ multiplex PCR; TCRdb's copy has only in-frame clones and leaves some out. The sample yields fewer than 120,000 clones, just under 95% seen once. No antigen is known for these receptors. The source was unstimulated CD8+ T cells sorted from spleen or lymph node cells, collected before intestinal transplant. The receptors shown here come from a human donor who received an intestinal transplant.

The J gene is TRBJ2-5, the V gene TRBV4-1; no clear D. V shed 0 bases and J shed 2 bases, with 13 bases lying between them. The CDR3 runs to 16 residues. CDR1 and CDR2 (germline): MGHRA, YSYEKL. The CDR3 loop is CASSQEIRPKQETQYF. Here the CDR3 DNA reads TGCGCCAGCAGCCAAGAAATTCGACCGAAGCAAGAGACCCAGTACTTC.

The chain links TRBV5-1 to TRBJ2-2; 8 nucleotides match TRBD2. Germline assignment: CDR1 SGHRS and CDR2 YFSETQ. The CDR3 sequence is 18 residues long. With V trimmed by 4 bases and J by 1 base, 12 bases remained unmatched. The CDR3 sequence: CASSLRHVTSENTGELFF. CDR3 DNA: TGCGCCAGCAGCCTTCGACACGTGACTAGCGAGAACACCGGGGAGCTGTTTTTT. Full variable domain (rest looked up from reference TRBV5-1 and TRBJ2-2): KAGVTQTPRYLIKTRGQQVTLSCSPISGHRSVSWYQQTPGQGLQFLFEYFSETQRNKGNFPGRFSGRQFSNSRSEMNVSTLELGDSALYLCASSLRHVTSENTGELFFGEGSRLTVL.

CDR3 bases: TGTGCCAGCAGAAGTGAAAGGGAGGACTACGAGCAGTACTTC. It encodes CASRSEREDYEQYF. The chain recombines TRBV13 with TRBJ2-7; D possibly corresponds to TRBD2 (6 bases). Per the germline V gene, CDR1 is PRHDT and CDR2 is FYEKMQ (reference sequence). This CDR3 spans 14 amino acids. The V gene lost 6 bases and the J gene lost 3 bases, with 15 bases spanning the gap.

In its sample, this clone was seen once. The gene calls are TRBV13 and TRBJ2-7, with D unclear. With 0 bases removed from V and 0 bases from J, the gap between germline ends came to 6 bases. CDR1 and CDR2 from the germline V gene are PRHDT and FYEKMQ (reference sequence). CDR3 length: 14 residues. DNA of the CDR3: TGTGCCAGCAGCTTAGGGCAGGTCTCCTACGAGCAGTACTTC. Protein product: CASSLGQVSYEQYF. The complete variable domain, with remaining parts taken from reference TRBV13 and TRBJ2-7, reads AAGVIQSPRHLIKEKRETATLKCYPIPRHDTVYWYQQGPGQDPQFLISFYEKMQSDKGSIPDRFSAQQFSDYHSELNMSSLELGDSALYFCASSLGQVSYEQYFGPGTRLTVT.

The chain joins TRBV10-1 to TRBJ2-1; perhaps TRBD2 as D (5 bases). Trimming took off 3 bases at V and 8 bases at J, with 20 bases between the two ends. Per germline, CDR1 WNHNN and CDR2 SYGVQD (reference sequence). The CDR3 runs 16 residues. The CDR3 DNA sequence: TGCGCCAGCAGTGACGGGCCAGCGGCTCCCATTCATGAGCAGTTCTTC. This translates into CASSDGPAAPIHEQFF.

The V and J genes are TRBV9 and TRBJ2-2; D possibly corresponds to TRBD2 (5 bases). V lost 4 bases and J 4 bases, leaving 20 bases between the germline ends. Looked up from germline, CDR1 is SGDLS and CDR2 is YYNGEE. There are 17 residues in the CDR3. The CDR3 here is CASSTGAGEWGTGELFF. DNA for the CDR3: TGTGCCAGCAGCACCGGAGCCGGGGAATGGGGCACCGGGGAGCTGTTTTTT.

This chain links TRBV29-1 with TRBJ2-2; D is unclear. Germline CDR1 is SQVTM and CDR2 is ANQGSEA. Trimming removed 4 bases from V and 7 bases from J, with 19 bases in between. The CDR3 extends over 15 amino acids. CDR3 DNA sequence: TGCAGCGTTGTTCTGACAACATCGCAAATCGGGGAGCTGTTTTTT. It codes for CSVVLTTSQIGELFF.

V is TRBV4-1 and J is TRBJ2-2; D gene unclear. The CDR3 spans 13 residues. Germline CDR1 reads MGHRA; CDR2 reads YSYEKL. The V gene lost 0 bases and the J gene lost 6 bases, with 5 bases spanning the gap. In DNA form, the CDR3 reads TGCGCCAGCAGCCAAGAGAATTCCGGGGAGCTGTTTTTT. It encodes CASSQENSGELFF.

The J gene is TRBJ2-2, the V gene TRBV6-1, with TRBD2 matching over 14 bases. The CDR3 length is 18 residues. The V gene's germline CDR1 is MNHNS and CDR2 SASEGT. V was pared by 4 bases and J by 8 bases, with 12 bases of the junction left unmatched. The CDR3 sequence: CASSGYPGTSGSRGELFF. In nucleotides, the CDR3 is TGTGCCAGCAGTGGATATCCGGGGACTAGCGGGAGTCGGGGGGAGCTGTTTTTT.

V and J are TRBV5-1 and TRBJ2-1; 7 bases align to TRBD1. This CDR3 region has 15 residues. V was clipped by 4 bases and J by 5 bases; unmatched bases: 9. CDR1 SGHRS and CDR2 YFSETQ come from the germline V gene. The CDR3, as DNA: TGCGCCAGCAGCCGCCGGGACAGCTCTAACAATGAGCAGTTCTTC. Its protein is CASSRRDSSNNEQFF. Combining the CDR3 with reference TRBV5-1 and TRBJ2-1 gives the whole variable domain KAGVTQTPRYLIKTRGQQVTLSCSPISGHRSVSWYQQTPGQGLQFLFEYFSETQRNKGNFPGRFSGRQFSNSRSEMNVSTLELGDSALYLCASSRRDSSNNEQFFGPGTRLTVL.

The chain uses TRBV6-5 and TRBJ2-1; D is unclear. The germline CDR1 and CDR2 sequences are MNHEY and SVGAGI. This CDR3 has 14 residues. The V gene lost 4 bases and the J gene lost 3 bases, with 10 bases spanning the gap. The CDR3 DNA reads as TGTGCCAGCAGTTCCGACTCATTCTACAATGAGCAGTTCTTC. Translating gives CASSSDSFYNEQFF.

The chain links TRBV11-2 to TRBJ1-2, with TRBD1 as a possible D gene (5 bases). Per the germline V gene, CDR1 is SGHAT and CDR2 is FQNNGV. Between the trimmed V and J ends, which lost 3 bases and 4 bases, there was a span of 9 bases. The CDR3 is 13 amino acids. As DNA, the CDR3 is TGTGCCAGCAGCTTTGGGGGTGTCTATGGCTACACCTTC. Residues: CASSFGGVYGYTF.

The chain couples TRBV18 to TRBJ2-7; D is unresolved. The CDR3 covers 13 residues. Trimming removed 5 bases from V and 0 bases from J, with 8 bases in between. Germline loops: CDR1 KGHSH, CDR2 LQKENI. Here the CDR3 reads CASSSTSSYEQYF. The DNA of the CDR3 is TGTGCCAGCTCAAGTACCAGCTCCTACGAGCAGTACTTC.

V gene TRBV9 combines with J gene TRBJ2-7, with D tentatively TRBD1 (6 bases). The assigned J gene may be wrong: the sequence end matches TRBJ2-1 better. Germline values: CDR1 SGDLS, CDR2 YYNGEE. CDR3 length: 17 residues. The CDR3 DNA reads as TGTGCCAGCAGCTCTTCTCCGGGACAAGGGTCCTACAATGAGCAGTTCTTC. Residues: CASSSSPGQGSYNEQFF.

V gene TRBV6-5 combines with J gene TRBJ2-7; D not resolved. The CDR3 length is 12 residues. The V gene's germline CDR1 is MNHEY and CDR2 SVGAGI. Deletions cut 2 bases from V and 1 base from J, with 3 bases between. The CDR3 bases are TGTGCCAGCAGTTACAGTTCCTACGAGCAGTACTTC. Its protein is CASSYSSYEQYF.

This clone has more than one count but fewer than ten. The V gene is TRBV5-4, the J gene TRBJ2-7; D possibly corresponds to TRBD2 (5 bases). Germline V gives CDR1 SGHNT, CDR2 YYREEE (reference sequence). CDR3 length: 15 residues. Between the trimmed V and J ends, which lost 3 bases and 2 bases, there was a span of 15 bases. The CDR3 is CASSSSLGAAYEQYF. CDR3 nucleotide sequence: TGTGCCAGCAGCTCATCCCTGGGAGCGGCCTACGAGCAGTACTTC.

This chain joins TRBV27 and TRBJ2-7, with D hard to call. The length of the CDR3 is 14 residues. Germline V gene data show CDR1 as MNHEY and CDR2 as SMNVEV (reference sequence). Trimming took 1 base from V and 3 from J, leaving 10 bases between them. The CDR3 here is CASSLLGPNYEQYF. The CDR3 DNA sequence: TGTGCCAGCAGTTTATTAGGCCCAAACTACGAGCAGTACTTC.

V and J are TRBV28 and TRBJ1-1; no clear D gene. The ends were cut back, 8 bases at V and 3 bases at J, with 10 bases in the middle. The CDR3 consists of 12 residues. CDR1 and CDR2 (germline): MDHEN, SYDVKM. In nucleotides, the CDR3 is TGTGCCAGCGAAAGAGGTGACACTGAAGCTTTCTTT. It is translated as CASERGDTEAFF.

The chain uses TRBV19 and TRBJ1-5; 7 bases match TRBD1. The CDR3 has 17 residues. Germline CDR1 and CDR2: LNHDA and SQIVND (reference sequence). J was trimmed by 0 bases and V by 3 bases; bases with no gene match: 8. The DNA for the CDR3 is TGTGCCAGTAGTATTGGGGTTGGACAGGCTAGCAATCAGCCCCAGCATTTT. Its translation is CASSIGVGQASNQPQHF. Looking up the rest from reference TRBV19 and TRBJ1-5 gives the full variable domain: DGGITQSPKYLFRKEGQNVTLSCEQNLNHDAMYWYRQDPGQGLRLIYYSQIVNDFQKGDIAEGYSVSREKKESFPLTVTSAQKNPTAFYLCASSIGVGQASNQPQHFGDGTRLSIL.

The CDR3 protein is CASSLIRDRPGELFF. The CDR3, as DNA: TGTGCCAGCAGTCTGATCCGGGACAGGCCCGGGGAGCTGTTTTTT. The J gene is TRBJ2-2, the V gene TRBV27; TRBD1 aligns across 8 bases. Germline V CDR1 and CDR2: MNHEY, SMNVEV (reference sequence). CDR3 length equals 15 residues. Trimming took 5 bases from V and 6 from J; bases not matched to a gene: 8.

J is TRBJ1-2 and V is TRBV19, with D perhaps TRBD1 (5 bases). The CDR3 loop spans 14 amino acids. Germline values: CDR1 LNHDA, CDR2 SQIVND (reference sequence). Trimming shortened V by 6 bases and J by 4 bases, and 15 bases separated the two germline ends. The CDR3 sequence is CASSHPGLGYGYTF. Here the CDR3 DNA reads TGTGCCAGTAGCCACCCAGGGTTAGGCTATGGCTACACCTTC.

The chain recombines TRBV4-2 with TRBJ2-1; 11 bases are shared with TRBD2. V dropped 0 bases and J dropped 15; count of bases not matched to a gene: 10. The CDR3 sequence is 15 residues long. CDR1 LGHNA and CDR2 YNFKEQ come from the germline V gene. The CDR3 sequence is CASSQEGLAAHVRFF. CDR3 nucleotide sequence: TGTGCCAGCAGCCAAGAGGGACTAGCGGCCCATGTTAGGTTCTTC.

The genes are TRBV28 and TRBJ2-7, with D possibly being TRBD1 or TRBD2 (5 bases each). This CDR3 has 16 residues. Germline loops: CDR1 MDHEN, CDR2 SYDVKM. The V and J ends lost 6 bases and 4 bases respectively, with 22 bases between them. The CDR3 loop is CASRRRRERGDYEQYF. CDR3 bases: TGTGCCAGCAGACGACGACGGGAACGGGGCGATTACGAGCAGTACTTC.

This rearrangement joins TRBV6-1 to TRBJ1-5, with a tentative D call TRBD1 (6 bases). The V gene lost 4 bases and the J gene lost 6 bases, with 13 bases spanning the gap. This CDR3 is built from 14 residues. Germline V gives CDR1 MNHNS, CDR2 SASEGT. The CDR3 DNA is TGTGCCAGCAGTGGTTCCAGGGGCACTCAGCCCCAGCATTTT. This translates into CASSGSRGTQPQHF.

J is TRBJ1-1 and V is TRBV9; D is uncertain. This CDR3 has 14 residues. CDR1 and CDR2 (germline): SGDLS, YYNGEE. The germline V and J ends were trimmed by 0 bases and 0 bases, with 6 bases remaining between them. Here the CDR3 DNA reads TGTGCCAGCAGCGTAGTGGGTATGAACACTGAAGCTTTCTTT. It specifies CASSVVGMNTEAFF.

CDR3 nucleotide sequence: TGTGCCACCAGCAGAGATCGCCCTAGCGGGAGCACAGATACGCAGTATTTT. Translating it yields CATSRDRPSGSTDTQYF. The genes are TRBV15 and TRBJ2-3; 8 bases are a match to TRBD2. Germline values: CDR1 LNHNV, CDR2 YYDKDF (reference sequence). The trim removed 0 bases at V and 0 bases at J, leaving 5 bases unmatched. The CDR3 totals 17 residues.

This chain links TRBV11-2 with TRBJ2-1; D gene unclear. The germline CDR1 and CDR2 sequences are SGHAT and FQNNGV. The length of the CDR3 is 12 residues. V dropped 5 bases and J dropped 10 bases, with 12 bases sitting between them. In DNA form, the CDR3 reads TGTGCCAGCAGCCTTCAAGGCGCCGAGCAGTTCTTC. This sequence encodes CASSLQGAEQFF.

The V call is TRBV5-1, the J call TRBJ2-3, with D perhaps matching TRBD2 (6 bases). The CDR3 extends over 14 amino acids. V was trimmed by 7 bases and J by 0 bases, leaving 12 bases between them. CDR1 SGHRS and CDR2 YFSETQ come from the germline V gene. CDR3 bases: TGCGCCAGCTTCGGGGGAGACAGCACAGATACGCAGTATTTT. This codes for CASFGGDSTDTQYF.

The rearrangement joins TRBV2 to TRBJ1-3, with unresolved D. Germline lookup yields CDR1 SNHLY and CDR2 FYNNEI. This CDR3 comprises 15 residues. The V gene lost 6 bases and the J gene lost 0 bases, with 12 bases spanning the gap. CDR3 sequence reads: CASSQRGTSGNTIYF. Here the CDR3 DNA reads TGTGCCAGCAGCCAACGGGGAACCTCTGGAAACACCATATATTTT.